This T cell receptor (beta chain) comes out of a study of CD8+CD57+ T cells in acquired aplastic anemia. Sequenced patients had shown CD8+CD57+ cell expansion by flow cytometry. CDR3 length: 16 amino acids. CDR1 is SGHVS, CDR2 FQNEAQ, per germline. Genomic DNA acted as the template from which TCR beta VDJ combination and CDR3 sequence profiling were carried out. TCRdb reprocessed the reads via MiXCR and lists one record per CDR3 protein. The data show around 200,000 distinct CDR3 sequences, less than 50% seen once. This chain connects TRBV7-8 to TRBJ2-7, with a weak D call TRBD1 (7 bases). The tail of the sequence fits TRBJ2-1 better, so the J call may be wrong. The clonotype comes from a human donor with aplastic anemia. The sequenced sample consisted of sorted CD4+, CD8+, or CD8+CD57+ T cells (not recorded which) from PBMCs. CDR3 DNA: TGTGCCAGCAGCTTAGTGGGTAAGGCAGGGGGGAATGAGCAGTTCTTC. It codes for CASSLVGKAGGNEQFF.